The text below deals with one T cell receptor beta chain. This receptor's antigen is unknown. No clone much larger than this one lies a single base away; base qualities are absent. TCRbeta CDR3 regions were amplified from genomic DNA by means of the immunoSEQ Assay, a bias-controlled multiplex PCR. In the paper's pipeline: Nucleated cell counts per sample were estimated from amplification of reference gene primers within the assay. Sequence reads were collapsed and filtered to measure the absolute abundance of every unique TCRbeta CDR3 rearrangement. Productive Simpson clonality was computed per sample as the square root of Simpson's diversity index over productive rearrangements. Sourced from immuneACCESS, this table was stored by TCRdb with only in-frame sequences that have V and J called. A share of the clones is absent; for the studies checked, an unresolved V gene accounts for under half, and the remainder has no known explanation. V and J calls and clone size are as listed in that table; D and trimming were resolved from the DNA. A total of about 350,000 clones appear in this sample, 88% of them only once. The ten largest clonotypes hold over 0.9% of the sample.

This sample is part of a study of blood T cell repertoires in COVID-19 (dated by TCRdb to 2018 to 2021). Some background on the complete study: Collaborator samples came from the United States, Italy and Spain and covered acute and convalescent phases of COVID-19. The material from the prospective study consisted of cDNA or gDNA derived from T cells, B-cell-depleted T cells, or PBMCs. Subjects who had been exposed to COVID-19, were actively infected with it, or had recovered from it provided the deeply sampled blood TCRbeta repertoires that made up the dataset. A freely available public database, intended as a resource for researchers studying the immune response to SARS-CoV-2, is where the repertoires were released. Samples were obtained from the ongoing ImmuneRACE study (first 160 participants) and from over a thousand subjects provided by 6 global collaborators. Nearly every sample came with metadata listing a de-identified subject ID, COVID-19 status, age in years and sex. Where HLA class I and class II types were available, the types were taken from metadata supplied by the sample provider, not from assay-based typing.

What the study reported, not specific to this receptor: The amount of clinical and demographic metadata varied by source and participant and was provided uncurated.

Via the germline V gene, CDR1 is SGHRS and CDR2 YFSETQ. Including the terminal cysteine and phenylalanine, the CDR3 comprises 16 residues. Kept here is only the CDR3 DNA, which spans 48 bases and is read in frame from base 1. Here V drops 3 bases and J drops 4 bases, and the junction holds 9 bases not matched to any gene. In the prospective study, participants were about 18 to 100 years old, resided in about two dozen geographic areas of the United States, and were enrolled through a virtual design. In the prospective study, cohorts were assigned on the basis of participant-reported clinical history obtained from a screening survey and a study questionnaire. Exposed participants had been in contact, within 2 weeks of entering the study, with a person who had a PCR-confirmed or clinician-diagnosed case of COVID-19. Each participant in the prospective study had whole blood, serum and a nasopharyngeal or oropharyngeal swab collected by mobile phlebotomists. Over a roughly 2-month period, participants in the prospective study had the option of providing additional blood draws and questionnaires. Blood samples from the prospective study were shipped frozen or at room temperature prior to DNA extraction.

The V gene is TRBV5-1 and the J gene is TRBJ2-7; TRBD2 aligns with 11 central bases. What was sequenced was PBMCs or T cells enriched from blood (not recorded which). The sequence was obtained from a woman aged 30 to 39 who had been exposed to COVID-19. The CDR3 corresponds to CASSWATGLAAYEQYF. The DNA sequence is TGCGCCAGCAGCTGGGCGACGGGACTAGCGGCTTACGAGCAGTACTTC.